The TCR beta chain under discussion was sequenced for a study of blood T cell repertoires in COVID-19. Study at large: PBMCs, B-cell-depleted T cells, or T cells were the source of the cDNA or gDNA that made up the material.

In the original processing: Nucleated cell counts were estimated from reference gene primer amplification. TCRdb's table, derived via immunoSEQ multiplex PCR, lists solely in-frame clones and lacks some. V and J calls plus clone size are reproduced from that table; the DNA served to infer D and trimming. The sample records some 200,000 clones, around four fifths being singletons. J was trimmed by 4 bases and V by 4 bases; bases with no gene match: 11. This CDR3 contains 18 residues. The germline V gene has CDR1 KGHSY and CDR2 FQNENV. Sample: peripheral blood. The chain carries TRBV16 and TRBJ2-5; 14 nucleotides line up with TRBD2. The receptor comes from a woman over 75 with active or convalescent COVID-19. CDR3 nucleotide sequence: TGTGCCAGCAGCCGGACTAGCGGGGGGCGCCTAGTCCCAGAGACCCAGTACTTC. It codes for CASSRTSGGRLVPETQYF.